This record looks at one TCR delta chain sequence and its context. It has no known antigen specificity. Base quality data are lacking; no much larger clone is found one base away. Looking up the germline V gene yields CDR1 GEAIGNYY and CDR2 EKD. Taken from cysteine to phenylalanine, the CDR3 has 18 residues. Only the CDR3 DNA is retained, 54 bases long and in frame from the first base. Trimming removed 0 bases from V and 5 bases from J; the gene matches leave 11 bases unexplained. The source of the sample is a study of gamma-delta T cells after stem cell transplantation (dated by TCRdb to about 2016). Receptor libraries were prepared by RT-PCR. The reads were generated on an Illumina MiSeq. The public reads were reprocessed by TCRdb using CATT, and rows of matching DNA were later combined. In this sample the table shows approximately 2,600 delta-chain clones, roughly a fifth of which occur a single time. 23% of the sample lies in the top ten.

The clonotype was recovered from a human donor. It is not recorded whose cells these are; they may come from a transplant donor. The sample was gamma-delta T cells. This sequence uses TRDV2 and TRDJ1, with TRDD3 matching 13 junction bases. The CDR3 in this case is CACDTVSRTGGYGDKLIF. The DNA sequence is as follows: TGTGCCTGTGACACCGTCAGCCGGACTGGGGGATACGGAGATAAACTCATCTTT.